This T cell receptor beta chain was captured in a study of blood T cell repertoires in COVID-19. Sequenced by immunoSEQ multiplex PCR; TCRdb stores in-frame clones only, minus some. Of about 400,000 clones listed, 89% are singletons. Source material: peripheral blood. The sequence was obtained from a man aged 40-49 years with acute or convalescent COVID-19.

DNA of the CDR3: TGTGCCAGCAGTTTGAGGAGGGGCTCTGGGGCCAACGTCCTGACTTTC. This gives the protein CASSLRRGSGANVLTF. The rearrangement uses TRBV28 and TRBJ2-6, with TRBD2 as a possible D gene (6 bases). Deletions cut 3 bases from V and 0 bases from J, with 9 bases between. The length of the CDR3 is 16 residues. Germline V gene lookup returns CDR1 MDHEN and CDR2 SYDVKM.